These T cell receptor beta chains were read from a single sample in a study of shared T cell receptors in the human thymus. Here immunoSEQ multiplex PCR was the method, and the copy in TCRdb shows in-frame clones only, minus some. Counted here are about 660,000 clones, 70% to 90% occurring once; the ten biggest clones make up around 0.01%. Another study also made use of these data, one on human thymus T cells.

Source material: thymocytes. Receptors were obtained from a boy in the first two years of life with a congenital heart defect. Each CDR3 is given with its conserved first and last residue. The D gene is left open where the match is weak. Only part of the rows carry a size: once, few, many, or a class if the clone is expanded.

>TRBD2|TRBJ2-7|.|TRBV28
TGTGCCAGCAGGGGACAACCGGGACTAGCGCACTACGAGCAGTACTTC
CASRGQPGLAHYEQYF
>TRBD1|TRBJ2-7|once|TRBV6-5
TGTGCCAGCAGTTTGGGGACAGGGGGCTACGAGCAGTACTTC
CASSLGTGGYEQYF
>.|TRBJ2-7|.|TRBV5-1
TGCGCCAGCAGCTTCCGGGAGCCCTACGAGCAGTACTTC
CASSFREPYEQYF
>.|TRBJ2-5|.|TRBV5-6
TGTGCCAGCAGCTTGGTGCTGCCAGGGGGGGAGACCCAGTACTTC
CASSLVLPGGETQYF
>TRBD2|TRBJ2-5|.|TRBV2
TGTGCCAGCAGTGAAGGGGTAGCGGGCGCCCCGTACCAAGAGACCCAGTACTTC
CASSEGVAGAPYQETQYF
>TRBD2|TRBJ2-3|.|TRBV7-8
TGTGCCAGCAGCTATGCCGTAGGCGGGAGGACTACAGATACGCAGTATTTT
CASSYAVGGRTTDTQYF
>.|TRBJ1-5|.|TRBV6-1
TGTGCTAGCAGGGTCGGGACAAGCAATCAGCCCCAGCATTTT
CASRVGTSNQPQHF
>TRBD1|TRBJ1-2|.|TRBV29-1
TGCAGCGTTCCAACGCGGACAGGGGGAGGATATAACTATGGCTACACCTTC
CSVPTRTGGGYNYGYTF
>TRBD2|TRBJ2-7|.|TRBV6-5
TGTGCCAGCAGGGGACAGCGGGAGGGCGAGGGGCAGTACTTC
CASRGQREGEGQYF
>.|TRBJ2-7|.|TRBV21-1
TGTGCCAGCAGCAAAGCGCGGGGGACTCCACCCTACGAGCAGTACTTC
CASSKARGTPPYEQYF
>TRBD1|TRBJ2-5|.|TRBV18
TGTGCCAGCTCATGGGGAATGGCCAGGACAGGGAAAGAGACCCAGTACTTC
CASSWGMARTGKETQYF
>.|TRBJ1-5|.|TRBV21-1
TGTGCCAGCACCCACGTACAGGCCCCTCAGCCCCAGCATTTT
CASTHVQAPQPQHF
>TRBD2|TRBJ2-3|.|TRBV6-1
TGTGCCAGCAGTGAATCGCGCGGGAGAATAGGGCGGTCTGCAGATACGCAGTATTTT
CASSESRGRIGRSADTQYF
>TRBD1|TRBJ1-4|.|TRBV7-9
TGTGCCAGCAGCTGCGGACAGGGGGATGAAAAACTGTTTTTT
CASSCGQGDEKLFF
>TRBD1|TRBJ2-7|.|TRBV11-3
TGTGCCAGCAGCTTAAACAGGGGCCACGAGCAGTACTTC
CASSLNRGHEQYF
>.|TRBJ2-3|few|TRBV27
TGTGCCAGCAGCCTATATCTTACTAGCACAGATACGCAGTATTTT
CASSLYLTSTDTQYF
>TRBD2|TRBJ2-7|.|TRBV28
TGTGCCAGCAGCTCTCTAGCGGCGTACGAGCAGTACTTC
CASSSLAAYEQYF
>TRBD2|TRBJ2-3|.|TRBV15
TGTGCCACCAGCTTAGCGGGAGACACAGATACGCAGTATTTT
CATSLAGDTDTQYF
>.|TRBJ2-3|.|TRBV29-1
TGCAGCGTGGACGGGACAAATAGCACAGATACGCAGTATTTT
CSVDGTNSTDTQYF
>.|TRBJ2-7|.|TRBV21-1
TGTGCCAGCTCGGGGGGGGAGCCGTTGCCCCCAAAAGGGTCTCACGAGCAGTACTTC
CASSGGEPLPPKGSHEQYF
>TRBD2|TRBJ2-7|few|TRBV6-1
TGTGCCAGCAGTGAAATAGCGGGAGACTACGAGCAGTACTTC
CASSEIAGDYEQYF
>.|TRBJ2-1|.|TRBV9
TGTGCCAGCAGCGTAGTAGGGAGATCCTCCTACAATGAGCAGTTCTTC
CASSVVGRSSYNEQFF
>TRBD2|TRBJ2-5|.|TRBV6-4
TGTGCCAGCAGCGCGGACCCTCCCCTAGCGGGAGGGGAGACCCAGTACTTC
CASSADPPLAGGETQYF
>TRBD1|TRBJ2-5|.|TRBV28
TGTGCCAGCAGCCCTATATCTGGGGACAGGACTCCGTTGGGGGAGACCCAGTACTTC
CASSPISGDRTPLGETQYF
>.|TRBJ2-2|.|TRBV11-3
TGTGCCAGCAGAAACAGGGTCCCCGGGGAGCTGTTTTTT
CASRNRVPGELFF
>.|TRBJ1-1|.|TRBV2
TGTGCCAGCACCGGGGGGCGCGGGGGGGACACTGAAGCTTTCTTT
CASTGGRGGDTEAFF
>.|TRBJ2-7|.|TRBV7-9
TGTGCCATCACGACAGGCAACTCCTACGAGCAGTACTTC
CAITTGNSYEQYF
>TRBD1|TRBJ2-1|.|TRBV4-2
TGTGCCAGCAGCCGCCCGGGACAGGGGGCCAATGAGCAGTTCTTC
CASSRPGQGANEQFF
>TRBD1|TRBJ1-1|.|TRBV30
TGTGCCTGGCAGGGGGTGAACACTGAAGCTTTCTTT
CAWQGVNTEAFF
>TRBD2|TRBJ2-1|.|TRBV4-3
TGCGCCAGCAGCCAAGTGGCTAGCGGCCCATACAATGAGCAGTTCTTC
CASSQVASGPYNEQFF
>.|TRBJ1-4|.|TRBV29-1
TGCAGCGTTAAAGGTCGCGACAAGGGAGGGGAAAAACTGTTTTTT
CSVKGRDKGGEKLFF
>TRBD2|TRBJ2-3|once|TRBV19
TGTGCCAGTAGTAAGGCTAGCGGGGTGGGAGATACGCAGTATTTT
CASSKASGVGDTQYF
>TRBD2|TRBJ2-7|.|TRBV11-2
TGTGCCAGCAGCTCTTCGGGACTAGCGGGAGAAAGGACCGAGCAGTACTTC
CASSSSGLAGERTEQYF
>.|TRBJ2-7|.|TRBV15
TGTGCCACCAGCAGAGATTTGACAAGCCTTCCCTACGAGCAGTACTTC
CATSRDLTSLPYEQYF
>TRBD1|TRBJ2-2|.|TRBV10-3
TGTGCCATCAGTGAACAGGGGGCGAGGAACACCGGGGAGCTGTTTTTT
CAISEQGARNTGELFF
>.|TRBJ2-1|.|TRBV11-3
TGTGCCAGCAGCTTAGGTCCCTTCAATGAGCAGTTCTTC
CASSLGPFNEQFF
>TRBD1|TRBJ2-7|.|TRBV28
TGTGCCAGCCGACCGAGGGACAGGGGGCGCGGCGGAACCTACGAGCAGTACTTC
CASRPRDRGRGGTYEQYF
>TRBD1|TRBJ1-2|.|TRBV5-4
TGTGCCAGCAGCTTGTATTGGCGCGCGGTCTGGGACAGCCTCTATGGCTACACCTTC
CASSLYWRAVWDSLYGYTF
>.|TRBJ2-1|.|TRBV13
TGTGCCAGCAGCTCATCGGGAATTTGGGTGAATGAGCAGTTCTTC
CASSSSGIWVNEQFF
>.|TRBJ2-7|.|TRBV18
TGTGCCAGCTCACAACTCGACTACGAGCAGTACTTC
CASSQLDYEQYF